This T cell receptor beta chain was recorded in a study of blood T cell repertoires in COVID-19. Study-level information: Acute and convalescent COVID-19 specimens originated in the United States, Italy and Spain.

Sequencing used immunoSEQ multiplex PCR; TCRdb keeps in-frame clones, though not all of them. The repertoire holds a few hundred thousand clones, with 80% to 90% as singletons. Germline loops: CDR1 SEHNR, CDR2 FQNEAQ (reference sequence). Germline trimming cut 5 bases from V and 8 bases from J; bases unmatched to any gene: 9. The CDR3 contains 14 residues. Each recovered donor of Cohort 3 presented with two negative PCRs, clearance, or symptom resolution. The sequence was collected from a man aged 25 to 45 who had recovered from COVID-19. This chain links TRBV7-9 with TRBJ2-1; 7 positions agree with TRBD2. The sample was PBMCs or T cells enriched from blood (not recorded which). CDR3 amino acids: CASSITTSLDEQFF. The CDR3, as DNA: TGTGCCAGCAGCATCACGACTAGCCTCGATGAGCAGTTCTTC.